The present TCR beta chain was sequenced within a study of blood T cell repertoires in COVID-19. Study details: From T cells, B-cell-depleted T cells, or PBMCs came the material, which was cDNA or gDNA.

TCRdb's table, derived via immunoSEQ multiplex PCR, lists solely in-frame clones and lacks some. The data show 29,000 or so clones, with under 95% seen just once and 2% to 2.5% held by the top ten. Per germline, CDR1 ENHRY and CDR2 SYGVKD. This CDR3 region has 17 residues. J was trimmed by 6 bases and V by 2 bases; bases with no gene match: 11. The J gene is TRBJ2-2, the V gene TRBV10-3, with 8 nucleotides matching TRBD2. The origin of this receptor is a middle-aged man with active COVID-19. Material: peripheral blood. For the CDR3, the DNA is TGTGCCATCAGTGAGGTGGGGGGCGGGAGGTTCCCCGGGGAGCTGTTTTTT. Protein: CAISEVGGGRFPGELFF.